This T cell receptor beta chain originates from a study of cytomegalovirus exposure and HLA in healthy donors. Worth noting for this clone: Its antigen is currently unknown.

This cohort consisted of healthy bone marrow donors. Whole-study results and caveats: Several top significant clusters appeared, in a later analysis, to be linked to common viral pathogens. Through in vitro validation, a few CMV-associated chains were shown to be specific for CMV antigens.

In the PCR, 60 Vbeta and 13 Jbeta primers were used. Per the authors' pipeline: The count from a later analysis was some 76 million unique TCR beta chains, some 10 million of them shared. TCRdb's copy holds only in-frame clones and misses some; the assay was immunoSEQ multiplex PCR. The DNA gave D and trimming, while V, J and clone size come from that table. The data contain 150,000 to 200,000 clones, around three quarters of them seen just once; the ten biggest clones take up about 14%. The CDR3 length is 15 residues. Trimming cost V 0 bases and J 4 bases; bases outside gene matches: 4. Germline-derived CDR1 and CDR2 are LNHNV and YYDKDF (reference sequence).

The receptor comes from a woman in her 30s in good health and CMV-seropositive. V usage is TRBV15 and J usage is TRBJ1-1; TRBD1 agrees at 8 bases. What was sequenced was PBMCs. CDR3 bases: TGTGCCACCAGCAGAGATACAGGGGGGAGCACTGAAGCTTTCTTT. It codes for CATSRDTGGSTEAFF.